The 11 T cell receptor beta chains presented below share a single source sample, sequenced in a study of cytomegalovirus exposure and HLA in healthy donors. Vbeta (60) and Jbeta (13) primers were used in the PCR. The method was immunoSEQ multiplex PCR; TCRdb's version includes in-frame clones alone and lacks a portion of them. The table for this sample gives about 50,000 clones. What was sequenced was PBMCs. These receptors originate from a woman between 18 and 29 years old in good health and CMV-seronegative.

This rearrangement joins TRBV15 to TRBJ1-2, with 7 positions matching TRBD1. Germline trimming cut 3 bases from V and 7 bases from J; bases unmatched to any gene: 17. In germline, CDR1 is LNHNV, CDR2 YYDKDF (reference sequence). The CDR3 contains 17 residues. This CDR3 reads CATSRKHGGTAGGGYTF. As DNA, the CDR3 is TGTGCCACCAGCAGGAAGCATGGAGGGACAGCGGGAGGTGGCTACACCTTC.

V and J are TRBV10-2 and TRBJ1-6; 8 bases align to TRBD1. From germline, CDR1 is WSHSY and CDR2 SAAADI. The ends lost 6 bases at V and 10 bases at J; junction bases unmatched: 8. The CDR3 sequence is 14 residues long. CDR3 amino acids: CASRGRGRQSPLHF. The CDR3 DNA is TGCGCCAGCAGGGGCAGGGGGCGCCAATCACCCCTCCACTTT.

The V gene is TRBV29-1, the J gene TRBJ2-1; weak D call: TRBD2 (5 bases). Trimming removed 4 bases from V and 6 bases from J, with 16 bases in between. The CDR3 has 14 amino acids. Germline V gene data show CDR1 as SQVTM and CDR2 as ANQGSEA. The DNA for the CDR3 is TGCAGCGTTGTGGCCCTCCAGCGGAGCAATGAGCAGTTCTTC. It encodes CSVVALQRSNEQFF.

The chain employs TRBV7-3 and TRBJ1-5; 7 positions match TRBD1. Per the germline V gene, CDR1 is SGHTA and CDR2 is FQGTGA. The length of the CDR3 is 13 residues. Trimming took 5 bases from V and 6 from J; bases not matched to a gene: 4. The CDR3 spells CASSIDRAQPQHF. In nucleotides, the CDR3 is TGTGCCAGCAGCATCGACAGGGCTCAGCCCCAGCATTTT.

The chain employs TRBV5-1 and TRBJ1-1; the D is unclear. CDR1 SGHRS and CDR2 YFSETQ come from the germline V gene. CDR3 length: 15 residues. V lost 0 bases and J lost 0, with 9 bases in between. CDR3 loop: CASSLGITVNTEAFF. The CDR3 DNA sequence: TGCGCCAGCAGCTTGGGCATTACAGTGAACACTGAAGCTTTCTTT.

For this clone: This CDR3 fails to terminate in the conserved phenylalanine or tryptophan, so it likely reflects a read error. Because the CDR3's place on the DNA is in doubt, the DNA is left out and the CDR3 is given as listed by TCRdb. The chain links TRBV4-1 to TRBJ1-5; the table's D call, TRBD1, has no DNA check behind it. CDR1 is MGHRA, CDR2 YSYEKL, per germline. The CDR3 adds up to 10 amino acids, both ends counted. The CDR3 sequence is CASSQVGPRV.

V usage is TRBV6-5 and J usage is TRBJ2-6, with D perhaps matching TRBD2 (5 bases). V lost 6 bases, J lost 0 bases, and 9 bases lay in between. Germline V CDR1 and CDR2: MNHEY, SVGAGI. The CDR3 loop spans 15 amino acids. The CDR3 spells CASSLGLSGANVLTF. CDR3 sequence (DNA): TGTGCCAGCAGCCTAGGACTCTCTGGGGCCAACGTCCTGACTTTC.

This chain links TRBV18 with TRBJ1-2; 7 positions match TRBD1. The ends lost 6 bases at V and 0 bases at J; junction bases unmatched: 13. Per the germline V gene, CDR1 is KGHSH and CDR2 is LQKENI. This CDR3 region has 17 residues. The CDR3 DNA follows: TGTGCCAGCTCCCCGGTGGACAGGCCGATCGCTAACTATGGCTACACCTTC. Translation gives CASSPVDRPIANYGYTF. Based on the CDR3 plus reference TRBV18 and TRBJ1-2, the full variable domain is NAGVMQNPRHLVRRRGQEARLRCSPMKGHSHVYWYRQLPEEGLKFMVYLQKENIIDESGMPKERFSAEFPKEGPSILRIQQVVRGDSAAYFCASSPVDRPIANYGYTFGSGTRLTVV.

V usage is TRBV7-9 and J usage is TRBJ1-2; D unclear. Looked up from germline, CDR1 is SEHNR and CDR2 is FQNEAQ (reference sequence). V was cut by 1 base and J by 0 bases, with 3 bases left in between. The CDR3 totals 13 residues. CDR3 region: CASSLGANYGYTF. The CDR3 region has the DNA TGTGCCAGCAGCTTAGGAGCTAACTATGGCTACACCTTC.

The chain uses TRBV14 and TRBJ2-5; 7 bases fit TRBD1. The ends lost 4 bases at V and 1 base at J; junction bases unmatched: 9. CDR3 length: 16 residues. Germline assignment: CDR1 SGHDN and CDR2 FVKESK. Here the CDR3 DNA reads TGTGCCAGCAGCCCGACGACAGGGATTACCCAAGAGACCCAGTACTTC. This encodes CASSPTTGITQETQYF.

The chain's CDR3 is CASSMAGLPYTF. The DNA for the CDR3 is TGTGCCAGTAGTATGGCGGGGTTGCCCTACACCTTC. V usage is TRBV19 and J usage is TRBJ1-2; D gene uncertain. The CDR3 spans 12 residues. V was shortened by 3 bases and J by 10 bases, with 12 bases between the two germline ends. Looked up from germline, CDR1 is LNHDA and CDR2 is SQIVND (reference sequence).